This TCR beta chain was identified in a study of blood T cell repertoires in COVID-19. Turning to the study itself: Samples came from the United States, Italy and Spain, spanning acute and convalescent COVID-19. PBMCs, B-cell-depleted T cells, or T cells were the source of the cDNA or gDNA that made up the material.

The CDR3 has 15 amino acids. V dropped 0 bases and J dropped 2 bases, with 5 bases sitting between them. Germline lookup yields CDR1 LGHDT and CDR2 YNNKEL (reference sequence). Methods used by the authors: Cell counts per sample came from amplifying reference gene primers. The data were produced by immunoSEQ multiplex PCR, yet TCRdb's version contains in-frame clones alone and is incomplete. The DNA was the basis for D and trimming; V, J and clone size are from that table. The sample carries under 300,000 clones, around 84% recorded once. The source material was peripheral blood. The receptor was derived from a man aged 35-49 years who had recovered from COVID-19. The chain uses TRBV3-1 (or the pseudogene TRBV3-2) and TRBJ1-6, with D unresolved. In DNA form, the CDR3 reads TGTGCCAGCAGCCAAGAGACTCCCTATAATTCACCCCTCCACTTT. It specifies CASSQETPYNSPLHF.